The 9 T cell receptor beta chains below come from one sample, sequenced in a study of T cells in women clearing cervical HPV infection. This table comes from immunoSEQ multiplex PCR, and its TCRdb copy is limited to in-frame clones, with some not included. This table holds tens of thousands of clones. Sequenced input: blood buffy coat. The receptor set was obtained from a woman aged 18 to 75 with a cervical HPV16 infection that either progressed to CIN3+ or cleared (not recorded which).

Comments on this clone: Read sequence stops 3 residues before the CDR3 end, and the germline J gene provides the missing end. The chain couples TRBV19 to TRBJ2-3; TRBD1 matches 8 bases. CDR1 is LNHDA, CDR2 SQIVND, per germline (reference sequence). The CDR3 sequence is 14 residues long. J lost 3 bases, V lost 8 bases, and 7 bases had no gene match. The DNA read from the CDR3 is TGTGCCAGTTCCCGACAGGGGAGGACAGATACG. Protein sequence: CASSRQGRTDT. The complete CDR3 sequence is CASSRQGRTDTQYF.

For this clone: The read halts 3 residues ahead of the CDR3 end, with the missing end drawn from the germline J gene. V gene TRBV7-2 combines with J gene TRBJ2-7; perhaps TRBD1 as D (5 bases). The CDR3 totals 15 residues. Germline lookup yields CDR1 SGHTA and CDR2 FQGNSA. V was clipped by 3 bases and J by 4 bases, with 16 bases between them. The sequenced CDR3 bases are TGTGCCAGCAGCTTTTTGGGCAGGGTGGCGTACGAG. The encoded protein is CASSFLGRVAYE. The full CDR3 sequence reads CASSFLGRVAYEQYF.

As to this clone: The CDR3 extends 3 residues past the end of the read, so its final part is completed from the germline J gene. The chain couples TRBV20-1 to TRBJ1-1, with D possibly matching TRBD1 (6 bases). This CDR3 region has 14 residues. Germline V CDR1 and CDR2: DFQATT, SNEGSKA (reference sequence). Trimming pared 6 bases from V and 2 bases from J, leaving 16 bases between. The sequenced CDR3 bases are TGCAGTGCAACCCAGACAGGCCTCAACACTGAA. It specifies CSATQTGLNTE. The whole CDR3 sequence is CSATQTGLNTEAFF.

As concerns this clone: The sequenced fragment ends 3 residues before the CDR3 boundary, so the rest is inferred from the germline J gene. This chain joins TRBV19 and TRBJ2-3; 7 bases agree with TRBD1. Germline V gene lookup returns CDR1 LNHDA and CDR2 SQIVND (reference sequence). The CDR3 spans 15 residues. V dropped 3 bases and J dropped 1; count of bases not matched to a gene: 4. The CDR3 loop reads CASSIPGQGTDTQYF. The DNA read from the CDR3 is TGTGCCAGTAGTATTCCCGGACAGGGCACAGATACG.

With respect to this clone: The read halts 3 residues ahead of the CDR3 end, with the missing end drawn from the germline J gene. The chain recombines TRBV5-1 with TRBJ2-3, with TRBD2 matching 7 bases. The CDR3 length is 14 residues. The V gene's germline CDR1 is SGHRS and CDR2 YFSETQ. The CDR3: CASSFGTTQETQYF. CDR3 DNA (partial): TGCGCCAGCAGCTTTGGGACTACTCAAGAGACG.

With regard to this clone: Read coverage stops 3 residues before the CDR3 terminus; the germline J gene supplies the remainder. This sequence joins TRBV6-2 or TRBV6-3 and TRBJ2-3, with 7 bases matching TRBD2. The CDR3 has 13 residues. Per the germline V gene, CDR1 is MNHEY and CDR2 is SVGEGT. J was trimmed by 3 bases and V by 5 bases; bases with no gene match: 2. The DNA read from the CDR3 is TGTGCCAGCAGTCGGGGGGAAACAGATACG. Amino acid sequence: CASSRGETDT. The CDR3 in full is CASSRGETDTQYF.

CDR3 in amino acids: CASSQDRVFGTGELFF. CDR3 DNA, as far as it was read: TGCGCCAGCAGCCAAGACAGGGTGTTTGGGACCGGGGAG. The chain uses TRBV4-1 and TRBJ2-2, with D possibly TRBD1 on 5 matching bases. The read falls 3 residues short of the CDR3 end, and the missing part is taken from the germline J gene. The V and J ends lost 0 bases and 5 bases respectively, with 13 bases between them. The CDR3 extends over 16 amino acids. Germline CDR1 MGHRA, CDR2 YSYEKL.

Worth noting for this clone: The read finishes 3 residues shy of the CDR3 end, and the germline J gene is used to complete it. V gene TRBV18 combines with J gene TRBJ1-2, with D perhaps TRBD1 (6 bases). This CDR3 comprises 15 residues. CDR1 is KGHSH, CDR2 LQKENI, per germline. The CDR3 sequence is CASSPTGGAPYDYTF. The part of the CDR3 DNA that was read is TGTGCCAGCTCACCTACGGGGGGGGCCCCCTACGAC. Full variable domain (outside the CDR3, taken from reference TRBV18 and TRBJ1-2): NAGVMQNPRHLVRRRGQEARLRCSPMKGHSHVYWYRQLPEEGLKFMVYLQKENIIDESGMPKERFSAEFPKEGPSILRIQQVVRGDSAAYFCASSPTGGAPYDYTFGSGTRLTVV.

On this clone: The observed sequence ends 3 residues before the CDR3 terminus, with the missing tail filled in from the germline J gene. The chain has TRBV7-7 and TRBJ2-1; 11 nucleotides match TRBD1. CDR3 length: 17 residues. Germline CDR1 reads SSHAT; CDR2 reads FNYEAQ (reference sequence). V lost 5 bases and J lost 0; bases outside the gene matches: 6. The CDR3 here is CASSAGQGASSYNEQFF. The DNA read from the CDR3 is TGTGCCAGCAGCGCCGGACAGGGGGCGAGCTCCTACAATGAG.